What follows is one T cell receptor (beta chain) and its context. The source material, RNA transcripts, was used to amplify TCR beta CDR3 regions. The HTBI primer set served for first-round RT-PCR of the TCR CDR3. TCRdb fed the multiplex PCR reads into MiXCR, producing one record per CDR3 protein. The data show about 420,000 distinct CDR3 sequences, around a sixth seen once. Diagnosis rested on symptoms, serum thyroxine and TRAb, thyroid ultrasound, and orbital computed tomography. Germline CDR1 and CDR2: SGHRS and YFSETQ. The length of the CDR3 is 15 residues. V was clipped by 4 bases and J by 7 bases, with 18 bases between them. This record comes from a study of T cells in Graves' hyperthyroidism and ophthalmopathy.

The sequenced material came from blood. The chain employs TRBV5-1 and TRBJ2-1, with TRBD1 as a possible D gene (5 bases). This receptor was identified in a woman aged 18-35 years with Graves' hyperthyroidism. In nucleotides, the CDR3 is TGCGCCAGCAGCCTAGACCCAGGGCCCTCAAATGAGCAGTTCTTC. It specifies CASSLDPGPSNEQFF.